What follows are 27 T cell receptor beta chains derived from one specimen sequenced in a study of T cell clusters in autoimmune cytopenias. Multiplex touch-down PCR amplified TRB using TRB-A and TRB-B pools in one tube. TCRdb reprocessed the multiplex PCR reads and stores each CDR3 protein as one record, lacking DNA. This sample carries about 7,500 distinct CDR3 sequences, with around 32% going to the ten biggest clones. Each sample's input was 200 to 250 ng genomic DNA, 30,000 to 45,000 genome equivalents. This sample was shared with a second study, whose subject was T cell repertoires in aging, cancer and after chemotherapy.

Sequencing input: peripheral blood. The receptors derive from a human donor with an autoimmune cytopenia or autoimmune hepatitis (not recorded which).

This chain connects TRBV18 to TRBJ1-1. The CDR3 extends over 15 amino acids. Looked up from germline, CDR1 is KGHSH and CDR2 is LQKENI. The chain's CDR3 is CASSQSGTSNTEAFF.

The chain carries TRBV29-1 and TRBJ2-3; no DNA is available, so the TRBD1 call from TCRdb remains unchecked. This CDR3 region has 15 residues. Germline lookup yields CDR1 SQVTM and CDR2 ANQGSEA. The chain's CDR3 is CSVEGPGNPIDTQYF.

The chain has TRBV5-6 and TRBJ2-1; with no DNA, the TCRdb D assignment of TRBD2 cannot be verified. The length of the CDR3 is 14 residues. CDR1 is SGHDT, CDR2 YYEEEE, per germline. The CDR3: CASSLAVSGGRKFF. Together with reference TRBV5-6 and TRBJ2-1, the CDR3 gives the full variable domain: DAGVTQSPTHLIKTRGQQVTLRCSPKSGHDTVSWYQQALGQGPQFIFQYYEEEERQRGNFPDRFSGHQFPNYSSELNVNALLLGDSALYLCASSLAVSGGRKFFGPGTRLTVL.

This sequence joins TRBV18 and TRBJ1-5; the TCRdb call, TRBD1, lacks DNA for checking. Germline V gives CDR1 KGHSH, CDR2 LQKENI. The length of the CDR3 is 14 residues. CDR3 residues: CASSPTGLNQPQHF.

The chain couples TRBV7-6 to TRBJ2-1; TCRdb lists TRBD2, though no DNA is available to test this call. The CDR3 has 15 residues. CDR1 SGHVS and CDR2 FNYEAQ come from the germline V gene. The CDR3 sequence is CASSLASGSPNEQFF.

CDR3 loop: CASSFRNTEAFF. The V gene is TRBV12-3 or TRBV12-4, the J gene TRBJ1-1. The CDR3 contains 12 residues.

This chain connects TRBV5-1 to TRBJ2-3; checking the TCRdb D call of TRBD2 is not possible without DNA. The CDR3 runs to 18 residues. CDR1 is SGHRS and CDR2 is YFSETQ in the germline V gene. The CDR3 loop reads CASSLAPGLAGSTDTQYF. Full variable domain (missing parts from reference TRBV5-1 and TRBJ2-3): KAGVTQTPRYLIKTRGQQVTLSCSPISGHRSVSWYQQTPGQGLQFLFEYFSETQRNKGNFPGRFSGRQFSNSRSEMNVSTLELGDSALYLCASSLAPGLAGSTDTQYFGPGTRLTVL.

This chain joins TRBV10-1 and TRBJ2-1; TCRdb returns TRBD2, unconfirmable since there is no DNA. The CDR3 has 15 amino acids. Germline lookup yields CDR1 WNHNN and CDR2 SYGVQD (reference sequence). The CDR3 protein is CASSATSGGFYEQFF.

J is TRBJ2-5 and V is TRBV5-6. The length of the CDR3 is 13 residues. Germline V gene lookup returns CDR1 SGHDT and CDR2 YYEEEE. This chain's CDR3 is CASSLGVQETQYF.

Considering frequency, this clonotype is medium-sized. The gene calls are TRBV6-5 and TRBJ2-1; TCRdb's assignment of TRBD2 cannot be checked, as there is no DNA. Germline values: CDR1 MNHEY, CDR2 SVGAGI. The CDR3 runs 16 residues. CDR3 loop: CASSYKGRQGGNEQFF.

By frequency, this clonotype registers medium-sized. The CDR3 region is CSARGPGQLNYGYTF. V is TRBV20-1 and J is TRBJ1-2; with no DNA, the TCRdb D assignment of TRBD1 cannot be verified. The germline V gene encodes CDR1 DFQATT and CDR2 SNEGSKA (reference sequence). The CDR3 is 15 residues long.

This clonotype is called medium-sized based on its frequency. This chain connects TRBV20-1 to TRBJ1-3. The germline V gene encodes CDR1 DFQATT and CDR2 SNEGSKA (reference sequence). The CDR3 has 13 residues. Here the CDR3 reads CSATTIVGNTIYF.

The chain combines TRBV5-4 with TRBJ2-7. Germline V gives CDR1 SGHNT, CDR2 YYREEE (reference sequence). The CDR3 length is 16 residues. CDR3: CASSLAADRGSHEQYF.

The chain has TRBV7-3 and TRBJ2-2. Germline CDR1 and CDR2: SGHTA and FQGTGA. The CDR3 has 16 amino acids. The CDR3 reads CASSLTYSSNTGELFF.

The rearrangement uses TRBV2 and TRBJ2-7. From germline, CDR1 is SNHLY and CDR2 FYNNEI. The CDR3 has 12 residues. The chain's CDR3 is CASSLTSYEQYF.

The chain uses TRBV7-7 and TRBJ1-1; TCRdb's D call, TRBD1, is unchecked because there is no DNA. CDR1 SSHAT and CDR2 FNYEAQ come from the germline V gene (reference sequence). This CDR3 has 13 residues. The CDR3: CASSLDRGTEAFF.

V is TRBV4-1 and J is TRBJ2-2; TCRdb lists TRBD2, though no DNA is available to test this call. The germline V gene encodes CDR1 MGHRA and CDR2 YSYEKL. The CDR3 consists of 18 residues. This CDR3 is CASRLELAGDLNTGELFF.

This chain links TRBV7-6 with TRBJ2-3; TCRdb's D gene call, TRBD1, goes unchecked for lack of DNA. Germline values: CDR1 SGHVS, CDR2 FNYEAQ. The CDR3 has 16 residues. The CDR3 is CASSLGAVTSSDTQYF.

This clonotype is classed as medium-sized by frequency. The gene calls are TRBV7-6 and TRBJ2-1; TCRdb reports TRBD2, a call that lacks DNA to check it against. Germline-derived CDR1 and CDR2 are SGHVS and FNYEAQ. The CDR3 is 20 residues long. This CDR3 is CASSSDPTSGGSSSYNEQFF.

V is TRBV6-1 and J is TRBJ1-2. This CDR3 has 13 residues. Germline values: CDR1 MNHNS, CDR2 SASEGT. CDR3 region: CASEIEGGYGYTF.

This chain uses TRBV27 with TRBJ2-7; TCRdb picks TRBD1, but there is no DNA to check that call. CDR3 length equals 15 residues. Germline V gene data show CDR1 as MNHEY and CDR2 as SMNVEV (reference sequence). This CDR3 reads CASSQSLGRQYEQYF.

This sequence joins TRBV27 and TRBJ1-2. Germline values: CDR1 MNHEY, CDR2 SMNVEV (reference sequence). The CDR3 length is 15 residues. This CDR3 reads CASSLSGGVNYGYTF.

This chain uses TRBV5-1 with TRBJ1-4; with no DNA, the TCRdb D assignment of TRBD1 cannot be verified. Per the germline V gene, CDR1 is SGHRS and CDR2 is YFSETQ. CDR3 length: 15 residues. The CDR3 reads CASSLEGTGPEKLFF.

The chain combines TRBV2 with TRBJ1-3; TCRdb outputs TRBD1, but without DNA this stays unchecked. The CDR3 sequence is 15 residues long. Germline-derived CDR1 and CDR2 are SNHLY and FYNNEI. CDR3 region: CASSEAGQGGKTIYF.

Judged by frequency, this clonotype is medium-sized (0.01 to 0.1%). This chain links TRBV6-5 with TRBJ2-7; without DNA, the TCRdb call of TRBD1 cannot be checked. The CDR3 runs to 14 residues. CDR1 MNHEY and CDR2 SVGAGI come from the germline V gene. The CDR3 sequence: CASSYSPGAGEQYF.

The rearrangement uses TRBV11-2 and TRBJ1-1. This CDR3 comprises 14 residues. The germline gives CDR1 SGHAT, CDR2 FQNNGV. The CDR3 loop is CASSLVGGNTEAFF. Variable domain in full (rest from reference TRBV11-2 and TRBJ1-1): EAGVAQSPRYKIIEKRQSVAFWCNPISGHATLYWYQQILGQGPKLLIQFQNNGVVDDSQLPKDRFSAERLKGVDSTLKIQPAKLEDSAVYLCASSLVGGNTEAFFGQGTRLTVV.

The genes are TRBV7-9 and TRBJ2-1; TCRdb reports TRBD1, a call that lacks DNA to check it against. This CDR3 comprises 18 residues. Germline loops: CDR1 SEHNR, CDR2 FQNEAQ (reference sequence). CDR3 amino acids: CASSSRQGPPRGYNEQFF.